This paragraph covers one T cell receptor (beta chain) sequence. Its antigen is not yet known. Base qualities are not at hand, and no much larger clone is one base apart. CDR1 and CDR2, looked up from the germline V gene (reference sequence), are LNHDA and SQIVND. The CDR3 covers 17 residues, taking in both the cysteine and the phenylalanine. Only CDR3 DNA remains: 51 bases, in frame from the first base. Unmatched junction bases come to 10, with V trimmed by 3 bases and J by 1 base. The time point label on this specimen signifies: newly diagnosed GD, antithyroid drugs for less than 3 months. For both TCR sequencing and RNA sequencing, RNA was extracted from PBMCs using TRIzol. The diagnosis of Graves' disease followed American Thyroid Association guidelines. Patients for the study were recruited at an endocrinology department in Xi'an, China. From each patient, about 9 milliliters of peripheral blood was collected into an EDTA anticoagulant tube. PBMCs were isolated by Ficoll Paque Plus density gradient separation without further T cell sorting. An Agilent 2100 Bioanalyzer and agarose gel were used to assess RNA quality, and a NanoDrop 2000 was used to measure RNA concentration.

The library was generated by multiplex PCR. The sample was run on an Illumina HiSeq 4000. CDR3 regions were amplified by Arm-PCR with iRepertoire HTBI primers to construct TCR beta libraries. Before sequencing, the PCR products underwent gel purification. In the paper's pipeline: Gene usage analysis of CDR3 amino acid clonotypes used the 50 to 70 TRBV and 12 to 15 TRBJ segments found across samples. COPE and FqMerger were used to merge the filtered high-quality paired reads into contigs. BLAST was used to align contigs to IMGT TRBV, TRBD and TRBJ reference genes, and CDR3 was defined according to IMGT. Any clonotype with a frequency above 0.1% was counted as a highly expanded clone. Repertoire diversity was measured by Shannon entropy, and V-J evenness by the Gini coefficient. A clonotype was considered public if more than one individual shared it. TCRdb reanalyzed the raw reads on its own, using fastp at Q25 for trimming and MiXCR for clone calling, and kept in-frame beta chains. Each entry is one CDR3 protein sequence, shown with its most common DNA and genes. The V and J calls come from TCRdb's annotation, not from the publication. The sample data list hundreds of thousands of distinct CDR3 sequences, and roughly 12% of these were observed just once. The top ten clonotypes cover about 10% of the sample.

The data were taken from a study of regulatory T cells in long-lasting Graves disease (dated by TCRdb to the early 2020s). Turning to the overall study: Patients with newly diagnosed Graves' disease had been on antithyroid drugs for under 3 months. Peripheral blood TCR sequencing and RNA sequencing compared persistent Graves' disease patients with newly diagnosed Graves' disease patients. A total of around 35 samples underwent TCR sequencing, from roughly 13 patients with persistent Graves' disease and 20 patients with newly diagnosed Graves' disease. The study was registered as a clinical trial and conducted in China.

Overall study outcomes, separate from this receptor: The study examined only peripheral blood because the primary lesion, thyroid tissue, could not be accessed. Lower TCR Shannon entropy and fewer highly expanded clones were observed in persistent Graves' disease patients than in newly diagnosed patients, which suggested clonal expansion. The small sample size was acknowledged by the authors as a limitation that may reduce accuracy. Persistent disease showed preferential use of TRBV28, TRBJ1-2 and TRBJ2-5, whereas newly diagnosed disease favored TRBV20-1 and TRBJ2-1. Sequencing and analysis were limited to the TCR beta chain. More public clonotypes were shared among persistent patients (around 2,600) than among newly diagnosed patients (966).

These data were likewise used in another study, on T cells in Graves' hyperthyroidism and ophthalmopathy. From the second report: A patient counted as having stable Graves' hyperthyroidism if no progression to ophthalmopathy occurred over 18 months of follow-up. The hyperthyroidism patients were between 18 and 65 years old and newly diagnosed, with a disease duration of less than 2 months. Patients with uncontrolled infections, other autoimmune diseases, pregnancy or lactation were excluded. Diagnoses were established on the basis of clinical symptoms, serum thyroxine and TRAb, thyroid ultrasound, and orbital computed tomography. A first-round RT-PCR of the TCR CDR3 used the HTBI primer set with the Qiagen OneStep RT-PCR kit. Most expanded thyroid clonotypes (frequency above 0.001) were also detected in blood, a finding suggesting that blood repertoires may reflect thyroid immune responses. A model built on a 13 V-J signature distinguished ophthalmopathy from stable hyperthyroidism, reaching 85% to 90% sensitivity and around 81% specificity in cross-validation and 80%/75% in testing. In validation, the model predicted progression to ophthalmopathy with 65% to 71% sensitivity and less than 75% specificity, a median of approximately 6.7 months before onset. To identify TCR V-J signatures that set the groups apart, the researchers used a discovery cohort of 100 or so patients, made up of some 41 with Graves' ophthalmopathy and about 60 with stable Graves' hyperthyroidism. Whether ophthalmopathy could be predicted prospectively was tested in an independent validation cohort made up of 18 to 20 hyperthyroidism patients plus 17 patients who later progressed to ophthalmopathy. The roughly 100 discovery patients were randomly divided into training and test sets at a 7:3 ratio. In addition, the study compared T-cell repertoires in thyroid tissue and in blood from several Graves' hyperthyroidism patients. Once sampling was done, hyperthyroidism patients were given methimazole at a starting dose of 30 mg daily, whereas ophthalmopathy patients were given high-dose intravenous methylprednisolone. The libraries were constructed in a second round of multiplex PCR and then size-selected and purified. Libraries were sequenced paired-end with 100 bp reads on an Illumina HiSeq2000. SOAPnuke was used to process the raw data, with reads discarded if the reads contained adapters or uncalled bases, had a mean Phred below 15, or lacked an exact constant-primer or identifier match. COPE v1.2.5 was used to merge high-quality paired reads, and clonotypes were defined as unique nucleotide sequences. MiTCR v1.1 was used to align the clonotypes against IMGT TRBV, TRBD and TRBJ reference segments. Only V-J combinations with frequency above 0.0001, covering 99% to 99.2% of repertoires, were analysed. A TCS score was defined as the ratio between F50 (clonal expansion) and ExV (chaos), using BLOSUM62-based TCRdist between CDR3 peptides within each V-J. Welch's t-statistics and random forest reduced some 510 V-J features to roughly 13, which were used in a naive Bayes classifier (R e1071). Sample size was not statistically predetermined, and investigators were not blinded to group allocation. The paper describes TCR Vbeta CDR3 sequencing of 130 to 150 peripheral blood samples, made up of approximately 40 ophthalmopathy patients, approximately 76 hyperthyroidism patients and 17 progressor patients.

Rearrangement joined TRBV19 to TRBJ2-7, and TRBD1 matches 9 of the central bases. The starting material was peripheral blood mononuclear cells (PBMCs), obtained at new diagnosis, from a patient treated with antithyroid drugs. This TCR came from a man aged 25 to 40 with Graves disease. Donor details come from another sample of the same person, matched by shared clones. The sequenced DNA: TGTGCCAGTAGTATTTGGGGACAGGGAGAAAGGTCCTACGAGCAGTACTTC. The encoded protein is CASSIWGQGERSYEQYF.